The source of this TCR beta chain is a study of T cell repertoires in cytomegalovirus infection. The wider study: Recently described HLA-C-restricted plus well-studied HLA-B-restricted CMV epitopes were used.

CDR1 is DFQATT, CDR2 SNEGSKA, per germline (reference sequence). This CDR3 comprises 13 residues. Germline trimming cut 2 bases from V and 4 bases from J; bases unmatched to any gene: 4. Notes on the study in general: Dominating the ex vivo response were TCR beta clonotypes that were CMV-specific and HLA-C-restricted. Carriers of CMV plus the relevant HLA were identified by cumulative public TCR beta family frequency.

TCRdb re-called the reads through MiXCR, storing one row per CDR3 protein. The sample has about 24,000 distinct CDR3 sequences; about 23% are singletons. A note on this clonotype: Its matching antigen is unknown.

The chain carries TRBV20-1 and TRBJ2-7; 8 bases align to TRBD1. The specimen comprised CD8+ T cells from cultured PBMCs, sampled from culture after CMV antigen stimulation. The TCR sequence derives from a human donor in good health (CMV status not recorded). Some clones in this sample may be carry-over from other donors' samples. The CDR3 reads CSARHRGAYEQYF. The CDR3, as DNA: TGCAGTGCTAGACACAGGGGGGCGTACGAGCAGTACTTC.